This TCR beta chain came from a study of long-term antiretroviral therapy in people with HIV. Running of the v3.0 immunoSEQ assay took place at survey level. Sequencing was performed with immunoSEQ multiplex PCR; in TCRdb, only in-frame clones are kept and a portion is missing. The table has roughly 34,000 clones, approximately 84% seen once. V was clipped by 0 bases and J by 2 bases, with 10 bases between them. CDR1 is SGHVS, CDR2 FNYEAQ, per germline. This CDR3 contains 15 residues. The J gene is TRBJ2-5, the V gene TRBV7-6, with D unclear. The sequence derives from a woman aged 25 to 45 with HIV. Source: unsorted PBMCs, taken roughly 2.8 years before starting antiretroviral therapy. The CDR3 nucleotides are TGTGCCAGCAGCTTAGCTGGGCCAAGTCAAGAGACCCAGTACTTC. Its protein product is CASSLAGPSQETQYF.